This T cell receptor beta chain was found in a study of CD8 T cells in ankylosing spondylitis. Findings and limits, study-wide: It appeared that ankylosing spondylitis blood was characterized by a TCR beta motif of fewer than 10 highly homologous variants.

TCRdb reprocessed the 5' RACE reads with MiXCR, giving one entry per CDR3 protein. The sample holds 200,000 to 250,000 distinct CDR3 sequences; just under 7.5% are singletons and the top ten take 12% to 15%. Germline-derived CDR1 and CDR2 are SGHTS and YDEGEE. Trimming shortened V by 0 bases and J by 3 bases, and 7 bases separated the two germline ends. The CDR3 length is 13 residues. As regards this clonotype: Its antigen is unknown.

The sequencing sample was made of blood, either unsorted or a sorted T cell fraction (not recorded which). The receptor comes from a male donor with ankylosing spondylitis. The genes are TRBV5-8 and TRBJ2-7; possibly TRBD1 for D (5 bases). CDR3 loop: CASSLEGFYEQYF. The CDR3 DNA reads TGTGCCAGCAGCTTGGAGGGGTTCTACGAGCAGTACTTC.